This T cell receptor (beta chain) was captured in a study of OX40 agonist ivuxolimab in advanced cancers. Findings and caveats of the study: Among the least clonally expanded were partial responders at 0.1-3.0 mg/kg.

In regard to this clone: Antigen specificity is unknown. Its ends do not fully match the called genes, so a read error is possible.

The CDR3 extends over 15 amino acids. Germline CDR1 reads SGDLS; CDR2 reads YYNGEE. The assay was immunoSEQ multiplex PCR, and TCRdb's table has in-frame clones only and misses some. The table has about 36,000 clones, 78% seen once. This TCR was sampled from an adult with an advanced solid tumor such as melanoma, head and neck, liver or kidney cancer. The genes are TRBV9 and TRBJ1-4; D is unresolved. The sequences come from CD4+ or CD8+ T cells sorted from blood, collected in a trial of the OX40 agonist ivuxolimab. The CDR3 spells CASSVGLGFSEKLLF. CDR3 sequence (DNA): TGTGCCAGCAGCGTAGGATTAGGGTTTAGTGAAAAACTGCTTTTT. Filled out from reference TRBV9 and TRBJ1-4, the complete variable domain reads DSGVTQTPKHLITATGQRVTLRCSPRSGDLSVYWYQQSLDQGLQFLIQYYNGEERAKGNILERFSAQQFPDLHSELNLSSLELGDSALYFCASSVGLGFSEKLLFGSGTQLSVL.